What follows is one TCR beta chain and its context. The method was immunoSEQ multiplex PCR; TCRdb's version includes in-frame clones alone and lacks a portion of them. The sample carries 200,000 to 250,000 clones, under 90% recorded once. The entry originates in a study of blood T cell repertoires in COVID-19. Germline V gene lookup returns CDR1 MNHEY and CDR2 SVGAGI. The CDR3 is 13 amino acids. Trimming stripped 2 bases from V and 5 bases from J, with 8 bases between. Sequencing input: peripheral blood. The receptor was derived from a man aged 45-65 years with COVID-19, enrolled during active disease. This chain uses TRBV6-5 with TRBJ2-3; D gene ambiguous. The CDR3 here is CASSYNEQDTQYF. As DNA, the CDR3 is TGTGCCAGCAGTTACAATGAACAAGATACGCAGTATTTT.